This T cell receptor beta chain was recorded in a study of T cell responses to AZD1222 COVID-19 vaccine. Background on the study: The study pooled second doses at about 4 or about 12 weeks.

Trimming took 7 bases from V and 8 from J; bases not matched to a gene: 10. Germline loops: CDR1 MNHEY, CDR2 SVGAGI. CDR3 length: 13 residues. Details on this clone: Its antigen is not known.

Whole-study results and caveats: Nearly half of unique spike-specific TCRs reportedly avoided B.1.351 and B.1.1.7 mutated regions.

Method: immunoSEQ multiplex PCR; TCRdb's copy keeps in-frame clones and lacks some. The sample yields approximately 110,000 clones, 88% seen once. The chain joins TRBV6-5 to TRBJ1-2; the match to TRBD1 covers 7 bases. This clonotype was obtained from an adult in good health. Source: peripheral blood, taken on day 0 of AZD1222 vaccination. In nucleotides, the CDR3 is TGTGCCAGCATCGGAGGGGGCGCAAGGGGCTACACCTTC. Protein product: CASIGGGARGYTF.